The 9 T cell receptor beta chains reported below all come from one sample, sequenced in a study of blood T cells in healthy people across ages. The use of a sample-barcoded 5' primer and a J-beta primer mix characterized a second PCR of 7 to 11 cycles. Using its own MiXCR run on the 5' RACE reads, TCRdb lists one record per CDR3 protein. The repertoire has about 1,800,000 distinct CDR3 sequences, 28% of them found once; the top ten carry less than 9.5%. Specimen: blood. The receptor set was obtained from a woman aged 30 to 39 in good health.

As for this clonotype: The junction differs from germline at one of its ends, possibly a read error. This sequence joins TRBV9 and TRBJ2-5, with 12 bases fitting TRBD2. In germline, CDR1 is SGDLS, CDR2 YYNGEE. This CDR3 is built from 18 residues. CDR3 DNA sequence: TGTGCCAGCGGCGTAGGAAGGACTAGCGGGATGAGTGGAGAGACCCAGTACTTC. Residues: CASGVGRTSGMSGETQYF.

This clonotype was picked up a small number of times. This sequence joins TRBV6-6 and TRBJ1-2; D gene unclear. Germline V gene lookup returns CDR1 MNHNY and CDR2 SVGAGI (reference sequence). Trimming pared 7 bases from V and 8 bases from J, leaving 20 bases between. The CDR3 sequence is 14 residues long. The CDR3: CASNLQGQSMGYTF. The CDR3 coding sequence is TGTGCCAGCAATTTACAAGGGCAGTCTATGGGCTACACCTTC.

The chain carries TRBV10-2 and TRBJ2-7; 11 bases line up with TRBD2. V trimming: 0 bases; J trimming: 7 bases; junction bases outside the gene matches: 14. In germline, CDR1 is WSHSY, CDR2 SAAADI. The CDR3 contains 18 residues. DNA for the CDR3: TGCGCCAGCAGTGAGTCAAGGACTAGCGGGCACTCCTACAATGAGCAGTACTTC. The encoded protein is CASSESRTSGHSYNEQYF.

The CDR3 nucleotides are TGCAGTGCTAGAGATTTTCGGTGGGTCACAGAGACCCAGTACTTC. Amino acids: CSARDFRWVTETQYF. The chain uses TRBV20-1 and TRBJ2-5; no firm D call. V was trimmed by 0 bases and J by 4 bases, leaving 15 bases between them. Germline values: CDR1 DFQATT, CDR2 SNEGSKA (reference sequence). The CDR3 has 15 residues.

The CDR3 reads CASSFFSLSTGELFF. The CDR3 coding sequence is TGCGCCAGCAGCTTCTTCTCATTGAGCACCGGGGAGCTGTTTTTT. V usage is TRBV5-1 and J usage is TRBJ2-2; D is ambiguous. The CDR3 sequence is 15 residues long. Trimming removed 2 bases from V and 4 bases from J, with 12 bases in between. Germline-derived CDR1 and CDR2 are SGHRS and YFSETQ.

This clonotype was observed many times. J is TRBJ2-7 and V is TRBV29-1; D is possibly TRBD1 (5 bases). CDR3 length equals 13 residues. V lost 4 bases and J 8 bases, leaving 18 bases between the germline ends. Looked up from germline, CDR1 is SQVTM and CDR2 is ANQGSEA. CDR3 DNA sequence: TGCAGCGTTGGGGGCAAGGTTTACGTGAAGCAGTACTTC. It yields the protein CSVGGKVYVKQYF.

This clonotype was observed a few times. The gene calls are TRBV20-1 and TRBJ2-7; D tentatively reads TRBD1 or TRBD2 (5 bases each). From germline, CDR1 is DFQATT and CDR2 SNEGSKA (reference sequence). Deletions cut 3 bases from V and 5 bases from J, with 20 bases between. The CDR3 extends over 15 amino acids. CDR3 nucleotides: TGCAGTGCTAGTGGGGACCCCAAGAAGAGGCACGAGCAGTACTTC. Amino acid sequence: CSASGDPKKRHEQYF.

This clonotype was counted a few times. The rearrangement uses TRBV6-2 or TRBV6-3 and TRBJ2-3; D is unclear. V gave up 6 bases and J gave up 5 bases, with 12 bases separating them. CDR3 length equals 13 residues. Germline lookup yields CDR1 MNHEY and CDR2 SVGEGT. The DNA for the CDR3 is TGTGCCAGCAGGCTGAACTCGGGAGATACGCAGTATTTT. Residues: CASRLNSGDTQYF.

This clonotype showed up just a few times. V usage is TRBV5-1 and J usage is TRBJ2-4, with TRBD1 as a possible D gene (6 bases). Looked up from germline, CDR1 is SGHRS and CDR2 is YFSETQ. The CDR3 covers 16 residues. V dropped 0 bases and J dropped 5 bases, with 15 bases sitting between them. The CDR3 spells CASSLGVGGPQNIQYF. DNA for the CDR3: TGCGCCAGCAGCTTGGGGGTAGGGGGACCCCAAAACATTCAGTACTTC. Together with reference TRBV5-1 and TRBJ2-4, the CDR3 gives the full variable domain: KAGVTQTPRYLIKTRGQQVTLSCSPISGHRSVSWYQQTPGQGLQFLFEYFSETQRNKGNFPGRFSGRQFSNSRSEMNVSTLELGDSALYLCASSLGVGGPQNIQYFGAGTRLSVL.